This paragraph covers one TCR beta chain sequence. This specimen comes from a study of early T cells in non-severe SARS-CoV-2 infection. The germline V gene encodes CDR1 MDHEN and CDR2 SYDVKM. The CDR3 sequence is 15 residues long. The ends lost 3 bases at V and 4 bases at J; junction bases unmatched: 4. One entry per CDR3 protein, called by TCRdb with MiXCR from the 5' RACE reads. Of about 69,000 distinct CDR3 sequences detected, roughly 8.7% appear once; the ten largest clones hold 5.9%. The chain is built from TRBV28 and TRBJ2-1; TRBD2 agrees at 9 bases. This receptor was obtained from an adult who was a healthcare worker with PCR-confirmed SARS-CoV-2 infection or an uninfected control (not recorded which). Sequencing was performed on whole blood. The CDR3 loop is CASSLSSGSYNEQFF. In DNA form, the CDR3 reads TGTGCCAGCAGTTTGAGTAGCGGGAGTTACAATGAGCAGTTCTTC.